Each of the 25 T cell receptor beta chains below was sequenced from the same sample in a study of blood T cell repertoires in COVID-19. The data were produced by immunoSEQ multiplex PCR, yet TCRdb's version contains in-frame clones alone and is incomplete. The sample lists 160,000 or so clones; 86% were seen once. The sequenced sample was peripheral blood. These TCRs come from a woman in her 70s with acute or convalescent COVID-19.

The rearrangement joins TRBV4-2 to TRBJ1-5; 8 bases agree with TRBD1. Germline-derived CDR1 and CDR2 are LGHNA and YNFKEQ. This CDR3 region has 15 residues. With 1 base clipped from V and 5 bases from J, the junction kept 4 bases outside the gene matches. The DNA for the CDR3 is TGTGCCAGCAGCCAAGGGGCAGGGGGCTATCAGCCCCAGCATTTT. This translates into CASSQGAGGYQPQHF.

V and J are TRBV5-1 and TRBJ2-2; 12 bases map to TRBD2. V was pared by 4 bases and J by 6 bases, with 7 bases of the junction left unmatched. CDR3 length: 16 amino acids. The germline gives CDR1 SGHRS, CDR2 YFSETQ. The DNA of the CDR3 is TGCGCCAGCAGCGCCCAACTAGCGGGAGGATCCGGGGAGCTGTTTTTT. It is translated as CASSAQLAGGSGELFF.

The rearrangement uses TRBV7-9 and TRBJ2-3, with 10 nucleotides matching TRBD1. Germline-derived CDR1 and CDR2 are SEHNR and FQNEAQ (reference sequence). The CDR3 runs to 18 residues. V lost 1 base, J lost 3 bases, and 10 bases stayed unmatched. The DNA for the CDR3 is TGTGCCAGCAGCTTAGTCCGGGGGACAGGGGTTGTGACAGATACGCAGTATTTT. Protein sequence: CASSLVRGTGVVTDTQYF.

The chain combines TRBV27 with TRBJ2-5; TRBD1 is a possible D gene (6 bases). This CDR3 spans 14 amino acids. CDR1 and CDR2 (germline): MNHEY, SMNVEV (reference sequence). Trimming pared 3 bases from V and 4 bases from J, leaving 12 bases between. The CDR3 is CASSFRGRVETQYF. The CDR3 DNA reads as TGTGCCAGCAGTTTCAGGGGAAGGGTAGAGACCCAGTACTTC.

This clone was picked up one time. This chain connects TRBV7-2 to TRBJ1-4, with TRBD1 matching over 10 bases. Unmatched junction bases numbered 13, after V lost 4 bases and J lost 8 bases. CDR1 and CDR2 from the germline V gene are SGHTA and FQGNSA. The CDR3 has 17 amino acids. The CDR3 sequence is CASSSGQGGYFGEKLFF. The CDR3 region has the DNA TGTGCCAGCAGCTCCGGACAGGGGGGGTATTTTGGAGAAAAACTGTTTTTT. The whole variable domain, filled in from reference TRBV7-2 and TRBJ1-4, reads GAGVSQSPSNKVTEKGKDVELRCDPISGHTALYWYRQSLGQGLEFLIYFQGNSAPDKSGLPSDRFSAERTGGSVSTLTIQRTQQEDSAVYLCASSSGQGGYFGEKLFFGSGTQLSVL.

The chain employs TRBV10-3 and TRBJ2-2, with 10 bases that match TRBD2. In germline, CDR1 is ENHRY, CDR2 SYGVKD. V shed 6 bases, J shed 2 bases, and the junction held 3 bases outside the gene matches. The CDR3 sequence is 15 residues long. This CDR3 reads CAIRGLAPNTGELFF. CDR3 DNA: TGTGCCATCAGGGGACTAGCGCCTAACACCGGGGAGCTGTTTTTT.

The table lists this clone with a count of one. The chain couples TRBV5-5 to TRBJ2-7, with a possible D match to TRBD2 (6 bases). The CDR3 length is 13 residues. Trimming took 0 bases from V and 4 from J, leaving 8 bases between them. Germline CDR1 SGHKS, CDR2 YYEKEE (reference sequence). The CDR3 spells CASSLAAGYEQYF. As DNA, the CDR3 is TGTGCCAGCAGCTTGGCCGCGGGGTACGAGCAGTACTTC.

The chain joins TRBV20-1 to TRBJ2-4; tentatively, D is TRBD2 (5 bases). The CDR3 runs to 11 residues. The germline V and J ends were trimmed by 3 bases and 8 bases, with 8 bases remaining between them. Germline CDR1 is DFQATT and CDR2 is SNEGSKA (reference sequence). Here the CDR3 reads CSASRRDIQYF. The CDR3 DNA is TGCAGTGCTAGCCGGCGGGACATTCAGTACTTC.

The chain is built from TRBV2 and TRBJ1-6, with D maybe TRBD1 (5 bases). This CDR3 has 13 amino acids. From germline, CDR1 is SNHLY and CDR2 FYNNEI. V was shortened by 6 bases and J by 9 bases, with 12 bases between the two germline ends. CDR3 region: CASSGPRASPLHF. The DNA of the CDR3 is TGTGCCAGCAGCGGACCCAGGGCTTCACCCCTCCACTTT.

In its sample, this clone was seen once. This chain uses TRBV4-3 with TRBJ2-5, with D tentatively TRBD2 (5 bases). The V end lost 1 base, the J end lost 2 bases, and 17 bases lay between the germline ends. The CDR3 covers 17 residues. Germline CDR1 LGHNA, CDR2 YSLEER. CDR3 loop: CASSQAPIVGGQETQYF. In DNA form, the CDR3 reads TGCGCCAGCAGCCAAGCCCCGATTGTCGGAGGACAAGAGACCCAGTACTTC.

The rearrangement joins TRBV28 to TRBJ2-7, with 7 bases aligning to TRBD2. Trimming removed 5 bases from V and 6 bases from J; junction bases left unmatched: 10. This CDR3 contains 14 residues. Germline-derived CDR1 and CDR2 are MDHEN and SYDVKM. The CDR3 loop reads CASSRLVGGFEQYF. CDR3 sequence (DNA): TGTGCCAGCAGTCGACTAGTGGGAGGGTTCGAGCAGTACTTC.

The rearrangement joins TRBV7-2 to TRBJ2-2; 7 nucleotides agree with TRBD1. With V trimmed by 5 bases and J by 2 bases, 5 bases remained unmatched. The CDR3 runs 15 residues. Germline-derived CDR1 and CDR2 are SGHTA and FQGNSA. This CDR3 is CASSPRTGNTGELFF. For the CDR3, the DNA is TGTGCCAGCAGCCCGCGGACAGGAAACACCGGGGAGCTGTTTTTT.

This chain links TRBV4-3 with TRBJ2-1, with D possibly TRBD1 on 6 matching bases. The germline V gene encodes CDR1 LGHNA and CDR2 YSLEER. This CDR3 is 16 amino acids long. V dropped 4 bases and J dropped 3 bases, with 16 bases sitting between them. The DNA of the CDR3 is TGCGCCAGCAGCCGCCGGCCGGGACAACTCTACAATGAGCAGTTCTTC. Translation: CASSRRPGQLYNEQFF.

The chain carries TRBV5-4 and TRBJ1-6; maybe TRBD1 (5 bases). This CDR3 contains 14 residues. Between the trimmed V and J ends, which lost 0 bases and 9 bases, there was a span of 10 bases. Looked up from germline, CDR1 is SGHNT and CDR2 is YYREEE (reference sequence). The CDR3 DNA reads as TGTGCCAGCAGCTTGGCAGGGCCGGCTTCACCCCTCCACTTT. It specifies CASSLAGPASPLHF.

The chain recombines TRBV4-2 with TRBJ1-2; unclear D gene. CDR1 and CDR2 (germline): LGHNA, YNFKEQ. V was clipped by 1 base and J by 5 bases, with 14 bases between them. CDR3 length: 15 amino acids. The CDR3 DNA is TGTGCCAGCAGCCAAGGGCTGGGAGGTCCGTATGGCTACACCTTC. It codes for CASSQGLGGPYGYTF.

The V call is TRBV19, the J call TRBJ1-4; no firm D call. The CDR3 extends over 14 amino acids. In germline, CDR1 is LNHDA, CDR2 SQIVND (reference sequence). Trimming cost V 2 bases and J 4 bases, with 8 bases left between them. The CDR3 spells CASSIWGGNEKLFF. CDR3 bases: TGTGCCAGTAGTATATGGGGAGGTAATGAAAAACTGTTTTTT.

The chain has TRBV14 and TRBJ1-2; D gene ambiguous. Germline CDR1 reads SGHDN; CDR2 reads FVKESK. The germline V and J ends were trimmed by 0 bases and 5 bases, with 7 bases remaining between them. This CDR3 contains 13 residues. For the CDR3, the DNA is TGTGCCAGCAGCCAAGACAGGTTGTATGGCTACACCTTC. Its translation is CASSQDRLYGYTF.

This chain connects TRBV4-1 to TRBJ1-1, with 10 bases fitting TRBD1. With 1 base clipped from V and 13 bases from J, the junction kept 6 bases outside the gene matches. Germline V gene data show CDR1 as MGHRA and CDR2 as YSYEKL. CDR3 length: 13 amino acids. The chain's CDR3 is CASSQAGTGVIFF. The DNA for the CDR3 is TGCGCCAGCAGCCAAGCCGGGACAGGGGTAATTTTCTTT.

The gene calls are TRBV4-3 and TRBJ2-7, with 10 bases matching TRBD2. Trimming cost V 1 base and J 6 bases; bases outside gene matches: 9. This CDR3 is built from 16 residues. Germline CDR1 and CDR2: LGHNA and YSLEER. CDR3 coding DNA: TGCGCCAGCAGCCAAGGTTGGCTAGCGGGAGTTTTCGAGCAGTACTTC. Its protein is CASSQGWLAGVFEQYF.

V gene TRBV27 combines with J gene TRBJ1-6, with 7 bases that match TRBD1. V lost 8 bases and J lost 0; bases outside the gene matches: 4. Germline loops: CDR1 MNHEY, CDR2 SMNVEV (reference sequence). The CDR3 is made up of 15 amino acids. CDR3 in amino acids: CASAQGSSYNSPLHF. CDR3 coding DNA: TGTGCCAGCGCACAGGGGAGCTCCTATAATTCACCCCTCCACTTT.

V is TRBV19 and J is TRBJ1-1; unclear D gene. The CDR3 runs to 13 residues. The V and J ends lost 1 base and 7 bases respectively, with 10 bases between them. Germline assignment: CDR1 LNHDA and CDR2 SQIVND (reference sequence). The CDR3 sequence: CASSIVPRSEAFF. The DNA for the CDR3 is TGTGCCAGTAGTATAGTTCCCCGGAGTGAAGCTTTCTTT.

This clone was counted once. The rearrangement uses TRBV27 and TRBJ1-6; possible D gene TRBD1, 5 bases. Trimming shortened V by 3 bases and J by 9 bases, and 12 bases separated the two germline ends. The CDR3 totals 14 residues. Per germline, CDR1 MNHEY and CDR2 SMNVEV (reference sequence). The CDR3 sequence is CASSFQGLTSPLHF. The CDR3 nucleotides are TGTGCCAGCAGTTTCCAGGGTCTCACTTCACCCCTCCACTTT.

The rearrangement uses TRBV4-3 and TRBJ1-1; 8 positions match TRBD1. The trim removed 0 bases at V and 9 bases at J, leaving 3 bases unmatched. This CDR3 region has 13 residues. The V gene's germline CDR1 is LGHNA and CDR2 YSLEER. The chain's CDR3 is CASSQEDRGKAFF. CDR3 sequence (DNA): TGCGCCAGCAGCCAAGAAGACAGGGGAAAAGCTTTCTTT.

The rearrangement uses TRBV19 and TRBJ1-1; TRBD1 might be the D (5 bases). The CDR3 extends over 13 amino acids. V lost 3 bases to trimming and J lost 5 bases, with 10 bases between them. Germline V CDR1 and CDR2: LNHDA, SQIVND (reference sequence). In DNA, the CDR3 is TGTGCCAGTAGTATGAGCCCAGGGACTGAAGCTTTCTTT. This gives the protein CASSMSPGTEAFF.

This clone was detected once. V and J are TRBV6-2 or TRBV6-3 and TRBJ2-7, with TRBD2 matching 7 bases. The CDR3 runs to 16 residues. Germline V CDR1 and CDR2: MNHEY, SVGEGT. The V gene end was trimmed by 2 bases and the J gene end by 3 bases; junction bases not matched to a gene: 10. The CDR3 protein is CASSYIGGGFHYEQYF. The CDR3 DNA follows: TGTGCCAGCAGTTACATAGGCGGGGGTTTTCACTACGAGCAGTACTTC.